This T cell receptor (beta chain) derives from a study of vaccination and CD4 T cells after COVID-19 (dated by TCRdb to between 2022 and 2023). Regarding the study in general: Convalescent patients had a positive SARS-CoV-2 result on nasal swab PCR, and of these patients, fewer than ten had mild disease and one had severe disease. Post-COVID blood samples were collected from convalescent patients a median of about 92 days after diagnosis, with a range of roughly 30 to 170 days. The convalescent cohort included six males and four females, with two Hispanic individuals, seven Caucasians, two Asians and one multiracial person. In control cultures, a CEFX viral epitope pool was used as positive control, an HIV-1 Nef peptide pool was used as negative control, or no peptide was added. Post-vaccine blood samples were obtained a median of about 70 days after the second vaccine dose, with a range of roughly 13 to 250 days. The cultures were stimulated with overlapping spike peptide pools from SARS-CoV-2 and from the common cold coronaviruses HCoV-NL63, HCoV-OC43 and HCoV-229E. Each participant got two doses of either the Pfizer-BioNTech BNT162b2 vaccine (n=8) or the Moderna mRNA-1273 vaccine (n=2). In around 9 COVID-19 convalescent patients and 4 infection-naive healthy vaccine recipients, researchers compared the spike-specific CD4+ TCR repertoire from before mRNA vaccination with the repertoire from after.

Study-wide findings and limitations: Relatively few convalescent patients were included in the study, and early timepoints after natural infection were not analyzed. Of the vaccine-specific clones found in convalescent patients, nearly all (304 of 307) were mono-reactive for SARS-CoV-2 spike instead of being cross-reactive with common cold coronaviruses. An increase in the median number of SARS-CoV-2-reactive clonotypes from approximately 21 after infection to a few dozen after vaccination was observed, but the change was not found to be significant. Among the post-vaccine SARS-CoV-2-reactive clones in convalescent patients, a median around 86% showed up only after vaccination, which suggests vaccine-specific priming.

Preparation of the library involved PCR. DNA from cultured CD4+ T cells was subjected to TCR sequencing with the Oncomine TCR Beta short-read assay at the Johns Hopkins FTIC core. The QIAamp micro DNA kit was used to extract genomic DNA from the cultured CD4+ T cells. Oncomine TCR Beta libraries from cultured CD4+ T cells were pooled with unique dual indexes and sequenced on an Illumina iSeq 100. Under the source paper's analysis protocol: Non-productive sequences were filtered out, and CDR3s that did not start with C, did not end with F or W, or were shorter than 7 amino acids were discarded. The MANAFEST web application identified antigen-specific clonotypes by comparing peptide-stimulated wells against reference wells and other culture wells. For a clone to be called positive, the clone needed an FDR below 0.05, an odds ratio above 5, and a productive frequency above 0.1% in at least two of three replicate wells. A clonotype counted as cross-reactive if it showed significant expansion both in the SARS-CoV-2 spike wells and in at least one common cold coronavirus spike condition. Similarity between CDR3 sequences was evaluated in R version 3.6.1 using Levenshtein distances (stringdist) and unrooted phylogenetic trees (ape). TCRdb reran the public reads through fastp at Q25 and MiXCR, keeping productive beta chains. One record per CDR3 amino acid sequence lists the most common genes and DNA. TCRdb, not the original authors, processed these V and J calls. In all, the sample holds 15,000 or so distinct CDR3 sequences, and less than 65% of those were seen once. The ten largest clones take up around 15% of the sample.

Interpreted using the paper, the treatment or condition label stands for: roughly ten-day PBMC culture with coronavirus spike peptide pools or control peptides (ViraFEST assay). The ViraFEST assay was used in the study, in which antigen-specific T cells were expanded with peptide pools and expanded clonotypes were subsequently identified by TCR sequencing. Positive SARS-CoV-2 PCR tests in the convalescent patients dated from March to December 2020, before Alpha, Beta and Delta variants emerged in the United States. Each well held 2 million or so PBMCs cultured in IMDM containing around 5.1% human AB serum and around 9.2 IU/ml IL-2, with around 9.2 ug/ml peptide pools added. Half of the culture medium was replaced with fresh IL-2-containing medium on days 3 and 7. CD4+ T cells were isolated after 10 days of culture through negative selection using the EasySep CD4+ T cell isolation kit. Ficoll-Paque Plus gradient centrifugation was used to isolate PBMCs from whole blood, and the isolated PBMCs were then either used fresh or cryopreserved at -140C. In general, triplicate wells were set up for every culture condition.

The sample holds a few counts of this clonotype. Its cognate antigen has yet to be identified. No base quality information exists; no much larger clone differs at one position. V lost 3 bases and J lost 1 base; the stretch between them is 7 bases long. CDR1 and CDR2, per the germline V gene, are SGDLS and YYNGEE. The CDR3 starts with the cysteine, ends with the phenylalanine, and has 13 residues. The only DNA kept is the CDR3, 39 bases in frame from the first base. The sample taken for sequencing was CD4+ T cells from blood, cultured in vitro. The sequence derives from a human donor who had recovered from COVID-19. Rearrangement joined TRBV9 to TRBJ2-5; the D gene remains uncertain. The DNA sequence reads TGTGCCAGCAGCGGGAACCCCCAAGAGACCCAGTACTTC. Its protein product is CASSGNPQETQYF.